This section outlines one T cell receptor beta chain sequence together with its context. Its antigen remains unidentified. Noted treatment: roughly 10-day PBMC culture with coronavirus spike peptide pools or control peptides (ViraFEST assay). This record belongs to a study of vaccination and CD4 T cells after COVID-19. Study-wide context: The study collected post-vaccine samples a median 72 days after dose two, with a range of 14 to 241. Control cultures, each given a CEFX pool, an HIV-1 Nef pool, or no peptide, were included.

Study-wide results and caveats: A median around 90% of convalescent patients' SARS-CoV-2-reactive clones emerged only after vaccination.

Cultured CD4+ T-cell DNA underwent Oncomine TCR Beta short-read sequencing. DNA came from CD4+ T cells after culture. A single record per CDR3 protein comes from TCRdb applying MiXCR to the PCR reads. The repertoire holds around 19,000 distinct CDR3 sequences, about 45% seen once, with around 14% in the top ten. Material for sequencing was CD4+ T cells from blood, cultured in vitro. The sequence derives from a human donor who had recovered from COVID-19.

CDR3 in DNA: TGCGCCAGCAGCTTGACAATCTCAGGTACGAACGAGCAGTACTTC. It is translated as CASSLTISGTNEQYF. The chain uses TRBV5-1 and TRBJ2-7; D is undetermined. The CDR3 is 15 residues long. Trimming cost V 1 base and J 5 bases, with 16 bases left between them. Germline loops: CDR1 SGHRS, CDR2 YFSETQ.